These 31 T cell receptor beta chains share one sample of origin, sequenced in a study of T cells after yellow fever vaccination. MiXCR, run by TCRdb on the 5' RACE reads, gives a single entry per CDR3 protein. The sample includes 300,000 to 350,000 distinct CDR3 sequences, 3% to 4.5% of them seen just once. The sequences come from PBMCs, collected 5 days after the yellow fever booster vaccination. These receptors all come from a man aged 18 to 35 who received the YFV17D yellow fever vaccine.

This clonotype was detected a few times. The chain recombines TRBV12-3 or TRBV12-4 with TRBJ1-3; possible D gene TRBD1, 5 bases. This CDR3 contains 14 residues. The V end lost 5 bases, the J end lost 2 bases, and 10 bases lay between the germline ends. The CDR3: CASSQGGPGNTIYF. The DNA of the CDR3 is TGTGCCAGCAGTCAGGGCGGACCTGGAAACACCATATATTTT.

This clonotype showed up many times. The gene calls are TRBV5-4 and TRBJ1-2, with D possibly matching TRBD1 (5 bases). The germline V gene encodes CDR1 SGHNT and CDR2 YYREEE (reference sequence). V lost 5 bases and J lost 0, with 11 bases in between. This CDR3 is built from 14 residues. The CDR3 reads CASRGTETNYGYTF. In nucleotides, the CDR3 is TGTGCCAGCAGGGGGACCGAGACTAACTATGGCTACACCTTC.

V gene TRBV28 combines with J gene TRBJ2-1; the match to TRBD2 covers 7 bases. After removal of 5 bases from V and 7 bases from J, the junction contained 11 bases not matched to a gene. This CDR3 spans 15 amino acids. The germline V gene encodes CDR1 MDHEN and CDR2 SYDVKM. This chain's CDR3 is CASSPASQGGNEQFF. The CDR3 nucleotides are TGTGCCAGCAGTCCCGCGTCGCAGGGAGGGAATGAGCAGTTCTTC. Drawing the rest from reference TRBV28 and TRBJ2-1, the complete variable domain is DVKVTQSSRYLVKRTGEKVFLECVQDMDHENMFWYRQDPGLGLRLIYFSYDVKMKEKGDIPEGYSVSREKKERFSLILESASTNQTSMYLCASSPASQGGNEQFFGPGTRLTVL.

This clonotype was counted at least ten times. The chain joins TRBV6-4 to TRBJ1-2; TRBD1 is a possible D gene (5 bases). CDR3 length: 15 residues. Deletions cut 3 bases from V and 0 bases from J, with 11 bases between. Looked up from germline, CDR1 is MRHNA and CDR2 is SNTAGT. CDR3 sequence (DNA): TGTGCCAGCAGTGAGTCAACGGGGGCTAACTATGGCTACACCTTC. Its protein is CASSESTGANYGYTF.

This clonotype appeared many times. This chain connects TRBV28 to TRBJ2-7; 7 positions match TRBD1. The CDR3 length is 16 residues. V trimming: 5 bases; J trimming: 3 bases; junction bases outside the gene matches: 13. Looked up from germline, CDR1 is MDHEN and CDR2 is SYDVKM. CDR3 sequence (DNA): TGTGCCAGCAGTGAATCCGGGACAGCATTAATCTACGAGCAGTACGTC. As protein: CASSESGTALIYEQYV.

The rearrangement links TRBV5-1 to TRBJ2-7; 11 bases are shared with TRBD2. V was pared by 1 base and J by 6 bases, with 6 bases of the junction left unmatched. This CDR3 contains 15 residues. CDR1 SGHRS and CDR2 YFSETQ come from the germline V gene. In DNA, the CDR3 is TGCGCCAGCAGCTTGTCGGGACTAGCGGATGCCGAGCAGTACTTC. Translation gives CASSLSGLADAEQYF.

The chain joins TRBV7-2 to TRBJ1-5, with D possibly TRBD1 on 6 matching bases. This CDR3 comprises 14 residues. Trimming took off 3 bases at V and 2 bases at J, with 8 bases between the two ends. The V gene's germline CDR1 is SGHTA and CDR2 FQGNSA. DNA for the CDR3: TGTGCCAGCAGCTTCCGGGGGCGCAATCAGCCCCAGCATTTT. Translated, it gives CASSFRGRNQPQHF.

V gene TRBV7-2 combines with J gene TRBJ2-7; D unclear. The CDR3 totals 13 residues. Trimming left V 6 bases short and J 4 bases short, with 13 bases between. Germline-derived CDR1 and CDR2 are SGHTA and FQGNSA. The chain's CDR3 is CASSRVSDYEQYF. DNA for the CDR3: TGTGCCAGCAGTAGAGTGTCGGATTACGAGCAGTACTTC.

This clonotype was picked up many times. The CDR3 nucleotides are TGTGCCACACAGGGATATGACGAGCAGTACGTC. Translation: CATQGYDEQYV. J is TRBJ2-7 and V is TRBV28, with D possibly matching TRBD1 (6 bases). V shed 10 bases and J shed 5 bases, with 12 bases lying between them. The CDR3 consists of 11 residues. CDR1 is MDHEN, CDR2 SYDVKM, per germline.

This chain connects TRBV19 to TRBJ2-1; D possibly corresponds to TRBD2 (5 bases). This CDR3 is 13 amino acids long. Germline CDR1 and CDR2: LNHDA and SQIVND (reference sequence). With 3 bases removed from V and 15 bases from J, the gap between germline ends came to 18 bases. The CDR3 bases are TGTGCCAGTAGTATCGGTCTAGCAAGGGTTCGGTTCTTC. Encoded protein: CASSIGLARVRFF.

This chain connects TRBV11-2 to TRBJ1-2, with D possibly being TRBD1 (6 bases). The CDR3 totals 13 residues. Trimming removed 5 bases at V and 6 bases at J, with 13 bases between. The germline V gene encodes CDR1 SGHAT and CDR2 FQNNGV. In DNA form, the CDR3 reads TGTGCCAGCAGCCAACAGGGTTGGGATGGCTACACCTTC. It yields the protein CASSQQGWDGYTF.

Many counts were recorded for this clonotype. The CDR3 DNA reads as TGTGCCAGCAGCGTAGACGGAAACACCGGGGAGCTGTTTTTT. Encoded protein: CASSVDGNTGELFF. V and J are TRBV9 and TRBJ2-2; D gene ambiguous. Germline V CDR1 and CDR2: SGDLS, YYNGEE. This CDR3 comprises 14 residues. V lost 0 bases to trimming and J lost 2 bases, with 5 bases between them.

This clonotype has only a few counts. The CDR3 sequence is CASSSSRTGAYEQYF. CDR3 DNA: TGTGCCAGCAGCTCCAGCCGGACTGGCGCCTACGAGCAGTACTTC. The V call is TRBV7-6, the J call TRBJ2-7; perhaps TRBD2 as D (5 bases). CDR1 SGHVS and CDR2 FNYEAQ come from the germline V gene. Trimming took off 4 bases at V and 2 bases at J, with 15 bases between the two ends. This CDR3 comprises 15 residues.

This clonotype was observed a handful of times. V is TRBV19 and J is TRBJ1-3; no firm D call. V was shortened by 4 bases and J by 0 bases, with 19 bases between the two germline ends. Per the germline V gene, CDR1 is LNHDA and CDR2 is SQIVND (reference sequence). The CDR3 loop spans 18 amino acids. CDR3 in DNA: TGTGCCAGTAGTAAACCCTTCGCCTTCCTGAGCTCTGGAAACACCATATATTTT. As protein: CASSKPFAFLSSGNTIYF.

The chain is built from TRBV21-1 and TRBJ1-4. TRBV21-1 is assigned pseudogene status. CDR3 length equals 15 residues. This CDR3 reads CASSKWQSENEKLFF. CDR3 DNA sequence: TGTGCCAGCAGCAAATGGCAGAGCGAAAATGAAAAACTGTTTTTT.

CDR3 protein: CAISESKGSHEQYF. DNA for the CDR3: TGTGCCATCAGTGAGTCTAAGGGTTCCCACGAGCAGTACTTC. The rearrangement joins TRBV10-3 to TRBJ2-7; D remains ambiguous. The CDR3 length is 14 residues. CDR1 and CDR2 from the germline V gene are ENHRY and SYGVKD. Trimming took 0 bases from V and 5 from J, leaving 11 bases between them.

The sample holds a few counts of this clonotype. The chain uses TRBV27 and TRBJ2-7; 8 positions agree with TRBD1. CDR1 and CDR2 from the germline V gene are MNHEY and SMNVEV (reference sequence). J gave up 4 bases and V 6 bases, and 8 bases lay outside the gene matches. CDR3 length equals 14 residues. The CDR3 region is CASRLTGEKYEQYF. Here the CDR3 DNA reads TGTGCCAGCAGGTTGACAGGGGAGAAGTACGAGCAGTACTTC.

This clonotype was observed a handful of times. The chain links TRBV3-1 to TRBJ1-1; D is uncertain. The V end lost 3 bases, the J end lost 0 bases, and 14 bases lay between the germline ends. The CDR3 loop spans 16 amino acids. In germline, CDR1 is LGHDT, CDR2 YNNKEL (reference sequence). CDR3 residues: CASSQQLPPMNTEAFF. CDR3 DNA sequence: TGTGCCAGCAGCCAGCAGCTGCCCCCAATGAACACTGAAGCTTTCTTT. The variable domain in full, with the rest retrieved from reference TRBV3-1 and TRBJ1-1, is DTAVSQTPKYLVTQMGNDKSIKCEQNLGHDTMYWYKQDSKKFLKIMFSYNNKELIINETVPNRFSPKSPDKAHLNLHINSLELGDSAVYFCASSQQLPPMNTEAFFGQGTRLTVV.

V usage is TRBV20-1 and J usage is TRBJ2-3; 7 nucleotides agree with TRBD2. Germline values: CDR1 DFQATT, CDR2 SNEGSKA (reference sequence). The CDR3 totals 11 residues. After removal of 3 bases from V and 8 bases from J, the junction contained 2 bases not matched to a gene. The CDR3 DNA sequence: TGCAGTGCTAGCCCGGGGGGTACGCAGTATTTT. It specifies CSASPGGTQYF.

At least ten counts were recorded for this clonotype. The rearrangement uses TRBV2 and TRBJ2-5; no clear D gene. CDR3 length equals 14 residues. Germline CDR1 is SNHLY and CDR2 is FYNNEI. The V end lost 3 bases, the J end lost 5 bases, and 13 bases lay between the germline ends. CDR3 DNA: TGTGCCAGCAGTGAGGTAGTCCCCAAGGAGACCCAGTACTTC. The encoded protein is CASSEVVPKETQYF.

CDR3 loop: CASSLGGIGNSPLHF. In DNA, the CDR3 is TGTGCCAGCAGTTTAGGGGGGATTGGGAATTCACCCCTCCACTTT. V usage is TRBV28 and J usage is TRBJ1-6; D possibly corresponds to TRBD1 (5 bases). The CDR3 has 15 residues. Germline V gene data show CDR1 as MDHEN and CDR2 as SYDVKM. The V end lost 2 bases, the J end lost 7 bases, and 12 bases lay between the germline ends.

The rearrangement uses TRBV6-2 or TRBV6-3 and TRBJ2-1; 13 bases map to TRBD2. The ends lost 0 bases at V and 5 bases at J; junction bases unmatched: 10. Germline V CDR1 and CDR2: MNHEY, SVGEGT. The CDR3 consists of 19 residues. The CDR3 sequence is CASSYSITSGGARNNEQFF. The CDR3 bases are TGTGCCAGCAGTTACTCCATCACTAGCGGGGGGGCCCGGAACAATGAGCAGTTCTTC.

This clonotype was picked up a small number of times. This rearrangement joins TRBV19 to TRBJ1-1; D might be TRBD1 (5 bases). This CDR3 has 14 amino acids. CDR1 is LNHDA, CDR2 SQIVND, per germline (reference sequence). V was trimmed by 1 base and J by 8 bases, leaving 14 bases between them. CDR3 in amino acids: CASSIVNRNPEAFF. CDR3 bases: TGTGCCAGTAGTATAGTAAACAGGAATCCCGAAGCTTTCTTT.

This clonotype appeared a few times. The V call is TRBV7-2, the J call TRBJ2-3; 9 nucleotides agree with TRBD2. The germline CDR1 and CDR2 sequences are SGHTA and FQGNSA. V shed 0 bases, J shed 6 bases, and the junction held 7 bases outside the gene matches. The CDR3 is 16 amino acids. CDR3 DNA: TGTGCCAGCAGCTTAGCGCTCCTTAGCGGGGGTGATACGCAGTATTTT. Its translation: CASSLALLSGGDTQYF. The complete variable domain, with remaining parts taken from reference TRBV7-2 and TRBJ2-3, reads GAGVSQSPSNKVTEKGKDVELRCDPISGHTALYWYRQSLGQGLEFLIYFQGNSAPDKSGLPSDRFSAERTGGSVSTLTIQRTQQEDSAVYLCASSLALLSGGDTQYFGPGTRLTVL.

The CDR3 sequence: CASSQGAGRQGNEQFF. CDR3 sequence (DNA): TGTGCCAGCAGCCAAGGGGCAGGGCGGCAGGGAAATGAGCAGTTCTTC. The genes are TRBV14 and TRBJ2-1, with D possibly matching TRBD1 (5 bases). The CDR3 has 16 residues. Per germline, CDR1 SGHDN and CDR2 FVKESK. The ends were cut back, 1 base at V and 7 bases at J, with 17 bases in the middle. Looking up the rest from reference TRBV14 and TRBJ2-1 gives the full variable domain: EAGVTQFPSHSVIEKGQTVTLRCDPISGHDNLYWYRRVMGKEIKFLLHFVKESKQDESGMPNNRFLAERTGGTYSTLKVQPAELEDSGVYFCASSQGAGRQGNEQFFGPGTRLTVL.

This clonotype showed up many times. The chain couples TRBV5-1 to TRBJ2-2, with a weak D call TRBD2 (6 bases). Trimming took 0 bases from V and 3 from J, leaving 9 bases between them. The CDR3 consists of 15 residues. CDR1 is SGHRS, CDR2 YFSETQ, per germline. Written as DNA, the CDR3 is TGCGCCAGCAGCTTGGACCCGGGGGACACCGGGGAGCTGTTTTTT. Translated: CASSLDPGDTGELFF.

The rearrangement links TRBV28 to TRBJ1-1; the match to TRBD1 covers 9 bases. The CDR3 covers 14 residues. Germline-derived CDR1 and CDR2 are MDHEN and SYDVKM. The V gene end was trimmed by 7 bases and the J gene end by 6 bases; junction bases not matched to a gene: 9. DNA for the CDR3: TGTGCCAGCACCCCCGGACAGGGGCTCCCTGAAGCTTTCTTT. It codes for CASTPGQGLPEAFF.

This clonotype was seen a few times. V usage is TRBV30 and J usage is TRBJ2-7, with D hard to call. The ends were cut back, 4 bases at V and 2 bases at J, with 9 bases in the middle. The germline gives CDR1 GTSNPN, CDR2 SVGIG (reference sequence). This CDR3 contains 12 residues. The CDR3 spells CAWNRETYEQYF. As DNA, the CDR3 is TGTGCCTGGAACAGAGAAACCTACGAGCAGTACTTC.

There are many counts of this clonotype. V is TRBV15 and J is TRBJ2-7, with D hard to call. V was shortened by 1 base and J by 4 bases, with 17 bases between the two germline ends. There are 16 residues in the CDR3. Germline V gives CDR1 LNHNV, CDR2 YYDKDF (reference sequence). The DNA for the CDR3 is TGTGCCACCAGCAGAGTAGGTTGGGGATCTCGGTACGAGCAGTACTTC. Translating gives CATSRVGWGSRYEQYF.

This rearrangement joins TRBV5-1 to TRBJ2-5, with a weak D call TRBD2 (5 bases). The CDR3 totals 15 residues. V lost 6 bases to trimming and J lost 0 bases, with 15 bases between them. CDR1 is SGHRS, CDR2 YFSETQ, per germline. The CDR3: CASNSDGRNQETQYF. Here the CDR3 DNA reads TGCGCCAGCAATAGCGACGGTCGTAACCAAGAGACCCAGTACTTC.

CDR3 DNA sequence: TGTGCCAGCACCTCCGGGCGGGGGGAGTACGAGCAGTACTTC. This gives the protein CASTSGRGEYEQYF. The chain combines TRBV12-3 or TRBV12-4 with TRBJ2-7; 8 bases agree with TRBD2. The CDR3 runs to 14 residues. The trim removed 7 bases at V and 4 bases at J, leaving 9 bases unmatched.